A single TCR beta chain is shown here with its context. What this receptor recognizes is not known. No base qualities exist here, and no much larger clone lies one base off it. This sample is part of a study of T-cell reconstitution after alpha-beta-depleted transplantation in children (dated by TCRdb to 2016 to 2017). A note on the overall study: The study quantitatively tracked T-cell immune reconstitution after TCRalphabeta/CD19-depleted allogeneic hematopoietic cell transplantation in children using TCR repertoire profiling. Findings and caveats that apply to the study as a whole: Over subsequent months, a decline in hyperexpanded clone frequencies was noted, and after one year, T-cell counts and TCRbeta diversity were mostly ascribed to newly produced T cells. The apparently early recovery of alphabetaT-cell counts about two months after transplant reportedly depended on only several hundred rapidly expanded clones that came from non-depleted graft cells. In some patients, the high TCRbeta diversity seen at day 60 was put down to recipient T cells and intrathymic progenitors that had survived conditioning.

The treatment or condition label of this sample denotes: allogeneic hematopoietic cell transplantation with graft depleted of TCRalphabeta T cells and CD19 B cells. The transplant recipients were children given TCRalphabeta/CD19-depleted allogeneic hematopoietic cell grafts. Deletion took 5 bases off V and 2 bases off J, with a span of 13 bases between the germline ends. Counted from cysteine to phenylalanine, this CDR3 has 14 amino acids. The sequence is cut down to CDR3 DNA, 42 bases in frame from base 1. CDR1 SGHVS and CDR2 FQNEAQ are derived from the germline V gene. Library preparation employed PCR. Sequencing relied on an Illumina HiSeq 2500. To normalize quantification of the TCRbeta repertoire, the TCR libraries were built with molecular barcoding that relied on unique molecular identifiers. The public sequencing data were trimmed at Q25 with fastp and processed into clonotypes with MiXCR by TCRdb, which kept only in-frame beta chains. Entries are consolidated by CDR3 protein sequence, retaining the most common genes and DNA. The sample includes approximately 190,000 distinct CDR3 sequences, with 7.5% to 9.5% observed a single time. Clones ranked in the top ten supply roughly 35% of the sample.

The TCR originated in a male patient between 2 and 10 years old who had a stem cell transplant for acute myeloid leukemia, so the T cells may come from the graft donor. This chain joins TRBV7-8 to TRBJ2-7, and the D gene may be TRBD1, 5 bases matching. Sequencing was performed on PBMCs, mostly from graft donor cells, taken 360 days after TCRalphabeta/CD19-depleted stem cell transplant. This receptor has the CDR3 CASSGWTDTYEQYF. The nucleotide sequence is TGTGCCAGCAGCGGATGGACGGACACCTACGAGCAGTACTTC.